This entry lists 25 T cell receptor beta chains sequenced from one sample in a study of blood T cell repertoires in COVID-19. Some clones are missing from TCRdb's copy, which holds only in-frame ones; the method was immunoSEQ multiplex PCR. Of about 350,000 clones in the sample, roughly 90% were seen once. Material for sequencing was peripheral blood. The receptors originated from a woman between 70 and 85 years old with COVID-19, enrolled during active disease.

The chain links TRBV5-1 to TRBJ2-1; 12 positions agree with TRBD2. Germline V gene data show CDR1 as SGHRS and CDR2 as YFSETQ. This CDR3 is built from 15 residues. J was trimmed by 8 bases and V by 0 bases; bases with no gene match: 3. The CDR3 coding sequence is TGCGCCAGCAGCTTGGGACTAGCGGGGGAGGATGAGCAGTTCTTC. It yields the protein CASSLGLAGEDEQFF.

The chain uses TRBV30 and TRBJ1-4; tentative D call: TRBD1 (6 bases). The V gene's germline CDR1 is GTSNPN and CDR2 SVGIG (reference sequence). This CDR3 is built from 12 residues. V lost 3 bases to trimming and J lost 8 bases, with 10 bases between them. CDR3 coding DNA: TGTGCCTGGAGGGACAGCAGAGAAAAACTGTTTTTT. Amino acids: CAWRDSREKLFF.

The J gene is TRBJ1-2, the V gene TRBV7-9; D gene ambiguous. Trimming removed 5 bases at V and 0 bases at J, with 7 bases between. The CDR3 consists of 13 residues. Germline V gives CDR1 SEHNR, CDR2 FQNEAQ (reference sequence). The CDR3 protein is CASSPEANYGYTF. Written as DNA, the CDR3 is TGTGCCAGCAGCCCCGAGGCTAACTATGGCTACACCTTC.

The rearrangement joins TRBV10-1 to TRBJ1-1, with D possibly being TRBD1 (5 bases). V lost 3 bases to trimming and J lost 9 bases, with 11 bases between them. CDR1 WNHNN and CDR2 SYGVQD come from the germline V gene (reference sequence). The CDR3 sequence is 12 residues long. The CDR3 sequence is CASSENQGQAFF. In DNA form, the CDR3 reads TGCGCCAGCAGTGAAAATCAGGGCCAAGCTTTCTTT.

The chain has TRBV7-9 and TRBJ1-1; possibly TRBD1 for D (6 bases). Trimming stripped 3 bases from V and 4 bases from J, with 15 bases between. Looked up from germline, CDR1 is SEHNR and CDR2 is FQNEAQ (reference sequence). This CDR3 contains 15 residues. Here the CDR3 DNA reads TGTGCCAGCAGCTTGGCAGGGGAAGCGAGCACTGAAGCTTTCTTT. It codes for CASSLAGEASTEAFF.

This clone occurred once. CDR3 amino acids: CASSLARQGNQPQHF. CDR3 bases: TGTGCCAGCAGCTTAGCGCGACAGGGGAATCAGCCCCAGCATTTT. The chain uses TRBV7-6 and TRBJ1-5, with 8 bases lining up with TRBD1. Germline CDR1 SGHVS, CDR2 FNYEAQ. The junction had 2 bases not matched to a gene; V was cut back by 0 bases and J by 4 bases. The CDR3 contains 15 residues.

V is TRBV24-1 and J is TRBJ1-4; the match to TRBD1 covers 7 bases. V lost 5 bases, J lost 7 bases, and 9 bases stayed unmatched. This CDR3 spans 15 amino acids. Looked up from germline, CDR1 is KGHDR and CDR2 is SFDVKD. The CDR3 spells CATSAQVEGAEKLFF. The CDR3 DNA follows: TGTGCCACCAGTGCCCAGGTCGAGGGGGCTGAAAAACTGTTTTTT.

The chain carries TRBV5-4 and TRBJ2-7; the D gene is possibly TRBD1 (6 bases). Trimming stripped 4 bases from V and 4 bases from J, with 12 bases between. Germline values: CDR1 SGHNT, CDR2 YYREEE (reference sequence). This CDR3 spans 13 amino acids. CDR3 protein: CASSQQGGYEQYF. The CDR3 DNA reads as TGTGCCAGCAGCCAACAGGGTGGGTACGAGCAGTACTTC.

The chain links TRBV19 to TRBJ1-3; the D is unclear. V was clipped by 7 bases and J by 0 bases, with 16 bases between them. The length of the CDR3 is 16 residues. CDR1 and CDR2 from the germline V gene are LNHDA and SQIVND (reference sequence). CDR3 residues: CASTPQYSNSGNTIYF. CDR3 bases: TGTGCCAGTACCCCCCAATACAGTAACTCTGGAAACACCATATATTTT.

V gene TRBV6-5 combines with J gene TRBJ1-2; possibly TRBD1 for D (5 bases). Per germline, CDR1 MNHEY and CDR2 SVGAGI. This CDR3 contains 15 residues. Trimming pared 7 bases from V and 7 bases from J, leaving 22 bases between. The DNA for the CDR3 is TGTGCCAGCACTTTACAAGTGAGGCAGGGAGGTGGCTACACCTTC. Its protein is CASTLQVRQGGGYTF.

The chain joins TRBV4-3 to TRBJ1-2, with D maybe TRBD1 (6 bases). V lost 1 base and J 8 bases, leaving 14 bases between the germline ends. CDR1 LGHNA and CDR2 YSLEER come from the germline V gene. This CDR3 comprises 14 residues. CDR3 sequence (DNA): TGCGCCAGCAGCCAAGGAGGCGGGGGGCGAGGCTACACCTTC. It yields the protein CASSQGGGGRGYTF.

The chain combines TRBV6-2 or TRBV6-3 with TRBJ2-2; D call uncertain. The germline V gene encodes CDR1 MNHEY and CDR2 SVGEGT. V was trimmed by 6 bases and J by 6 bases, leaving 17 bases between them. This CDR3 comprises 15 residues. CDR3 nucleotides: TGTGCCAGCAGCCGGAATCTAGTAAACGCCGGGGAGCTGTTTTTT. This sequence encodes CASSRNLVNAGELFF.

This chain connects TRBV2 to TRBJ1-1; tentatively, D is TRBD1 (5 bases). The V end lost 6 bases, the J end lost 1 base, and 15 bases lay between the germline ends. Germline CDR1 reads SNHLY; CDR2 reads FYNNEI. There are 15 residues in the CDR3. The CDR3 DNA reads as TGTGCCAGCAGCGCTCAGGGACTCCGGAACACTGAAGCTTTCTTT. This gives the protein CASSAQGLRNTEAFF.

The gene calls are TRBV18 and TRBJ1-1; D is ambiguous. The CDR3 runs to 15 residues. Germline V gives CDR1 KGHSH, CDR2 LQKENI. Trimming left V 2 bases short and J 3 bases short, with 13 bases between. CDR3 amino acids: CASSPTKAGYTEAFF. The CDR3, as DNA: TGTGCCAGCTCACCAACTAAGGCTGGTTACACTGAAGCTTTCTTT.

The CDR3 sequence is CASSPLTRVGGGLPKHTEAFF. For the CDR3, the DNA is TGTGCCAGCAGCCCCTTAACGAGGGTGGGCGGTGGTTTACCTAAACACACTGAAGCTTTCTTT. This chain joins TRBV3-1 (or the pseudogene TRBV3-2) and TRBJ1-1; D remains unclear. The CDR3 is made up of 21 amino acids. The V gene's germline CDR1 is LGHDT and CDR2 YNNKEL (reference sequence). V lost 4 bases and J lost 3, with 33 bases in between.

This rearrangement joins TRBV4-3 to TRBJ2-1, with a tentative D call TRBD2 (6 bases). The V end lost 1 base, the J end lost 0 bases, and 10 bases lay between the germline ends. This CDR3 is built from 16 residues. Germline V gene lookup returns CDR1 LGHNA and CDR2 YSLEER. The DNA for the CDR3 is TGCGCCAGCAGCCAAGGTCGCGGGGTCTCCTACAATGAGCAGTTCTTC. Protein: CASSQGRGVSYNEQFF.

V gene TRBV28 combines with J gene TRBJ1-4; no definite D call. Germline V gene lookup returns CDR1 MDHEN and CDR2 SYDVKM. This CDR3 is built from 15 residues. Deletions cut 6 bases from V and 4 bases from J, with 15 bases between. DNA for the CDR3: TGTGCCAGCAGCTTGATACGGTCCGTTAATGAAAAACTGTTTTTT. Amino acid sequence: CASSLIRSVNEKLFF.

This clone was recorded once. This chain connects TRBV3-1 (or the pseudogene TRBV3-2) to TRBJ2-3, with D tentatively TRBD1 (6 bases). The germline gives CDR1 LGHDT, CDR2 YNNKEL (reference sequence). This CDR3 comprises 15 residues. V shed 3 bases and J shed 3 bases, with 13 bases lying between them. This chain's CDR3 is CASSHTGNPTDTQYF. The CDR3 nucleotides read TGTGCCAGCAGCCATACAGGGAATCCTACAGATACGCAGTATTTT.

Only one count was recorded for this clone. CDR3 region: CASSNSQAFSPLHF. DNA of the CDR3: TGTGCCAGCAGCAATTCCCAGGCCTTCTCACCCCTCCACTTT. The V and J genes are TRBV21-1 and TRBJ1-6; the DNA was not used to check the table's D call, TRBD1. TRBV21-1 is annotated as a pseudogene. The CDR3 is made up of 14 amino acids.

This chain uses TRBV2 with TRBJ1-2; 7 bases are shared with TRBD1. This CDR3 has 13 residues. Germline V lookup: CDR1 SNHLY, CDR2 FYNNEI. V lost 6 bases to trimming and J lost 3 bases; unmatched junction nucleotides: 4. The CDR3 region is CASRPQGDYGYTF. The DNA for the CDR3 is TGTGCCAGCAGACCCCAGGGGGACTATGGCTACACCTTC.

DNA of the CDR3: TGTGCCAGCACCCCGACAGGGGAGGGGGTAGCTTTCTTT. Its protein product is CASTPTGEGVAFF. The rearrangement uses TRBV6-5 and TRBJ1-1, with 8 bases that match TRBD1. The CDR3 is made up of 13 amino acids. Germline V CDR1 and CDR2: MNHEY, SVGAGI. J was trimmed by 10 bases and V by 7 bases; bases with no gene match: 11.

The rearrangement joins TRBV30 to TRBJ1-1, with a possible D match to TRBD1 (6 bases). The germline V and J ends were trimmed by 5 bases and 4 bases, with 11 bases remaining between them. The CDR3 length is 12 residues. Germline V gives CDR1 GTSNPN, CDR2 SVGIG (reference sequence). In nucleotides, the CDR3 is TGTGCCTGGGGACAGTCAATCACTGAAGCTTTCTTT. Amino acids: CAWGQSITEAFF. Drawing the rest from reference TRBV30 and TRBJ1-1, the complete variable domain is SQTIHQWPATLVQPVGSPLSLECTVEGTSNPNLYWYRQAAGRGLQLLFYSVGIGQISSEVPQNLSASRPQDRQFILSSKKLLLSDSGFYLCAWGQSITEAFFGQGTRLTVV.

This chain uses TRBV28 with TRBJ1-1; 8 positions match TRBD1. V lost 4 bases to trimming and J lost 7 bases; unmatched junction nucleotides: 8. The CDR3 totals 14 residues. Germline loops: CDR1 MDHEN, CDR2 SYDVKM. The CDR3 DNA follows: TGTGCCAGCAGTTCGACAGGGGTAGACGGTGAAGCTTTCTTT. Its protein is CASSSTGVDGEAFF. Based on the CDR3 plus reference TRBV28 and TRBJ1-1, the full variable domain is DVKVTQSSRYLVKRTGEKVFLECVQDMDHENMFWYRQDPGLGLRLIYFSYDVKMKEKGDIPEGYSVSREKKERFSLILESASTNQTSMYLCASSSTGVDGEAFFGQGTRLTVV.

The rearrangement links TRBV29-1 to TRBJ1-5, with D possibly matching TRBD1 (6 bases). The germline gives CDR1 SQVTM, CDR2 ANQGSEA. CDR3 size: 13 residues. Trimming pared 8 bases from V and 4 bases from J, leaving 15 bases between. For the CDR3, the DNA is TGCAGCCATTACCCAACAGGGAATCAGCCCCAGCATTTT. Its protein is CSHYPTGNQPQHF. Looking up the rest from reference TRBV29-1 and TRBJ1-5 gives the full variable domain: SAVISQKPSRDICQRGTSLTIQCQVDSQVTMMFWYRQQPGQSLTLIATANQGSEATYESGFVIDKFPISRPNLTFSTLTVSNMSPEDSSIYLCSHYPTGNQPQHFGDGTRLSIL.

V gene TRBV13 combines with J gene TRBJ1-2; D uncertain. V was shortened by 4 bases and J by 4 bases, with 10 bases between the two germline ends. Germline V CDR1 and CDR2: PRHDT, FYEKMQ (reference sequence). CDR3 length equals 13 residues. CDR3 bases: TGTGCCAGCAGCTCCCAATCAGTCTATGGCTACACCTTC. Translation gives CASSSQSVYGYTF.